Below, 21 T cell receptor beta chains from the same sample are listed, as sequenced in a study of shared clonotypes between healthy human individuals. Sequencing was performed with immunoSEQ multiplex PCR; in TCRdb, only in-frame clones are kept and a portion is missing. The data hold 150,000 to 200,000 clones, with 90% to 95% observed a single time. Sequencing input: naive CD4+ T cells sorted from blood. Stated subset: CD45RA+ positively selected. Every receptor here comes from a woman in her thirties in good health.

V and J are TRBV5-1 and TRBJ2-1; possibly TRBD1 or TRBD2 for D (6 bases each). CDR1 is SGHRS, CDR2 YFSETQ, per germline. There are 12 residues in the CDR3. V lost 4 bases to trimming and J lost 8 bases, with 10 bases between them. Here the CDR3 reads CASSKRGDEQFF. The CDR3 nucleotides are TGCGCCAGCAGCAAAAGGGGGGATGAGCAGTTCTTC.

The chain uses TRBV28 and TRBJ2-7; D is perhaps TRBD1 or TRBD2 (5 bases each). Germline-derived CDR1 and CDR2 are MDHEN and SYDVKM. This CDR3 comprises 14 residues. The germline V and J ends were trimmed by 11 bases and 3 bases, with 20 bases remaining between them. In DNA, the CDR3 is TGTGCCTCCAGGGAGAAGTGGAGTTTCTACGAGCAGTACTTC. This encodes CASREKWSFYEQYF.

The V call is TRBV7-9, the J call TRBJ2-1, with TRBD2 identical over 9 bases. Germline V gene lookup returns CDR1 SEHNR and CDR2 FQNEAQ (reference sequence). The CDR3 length is 18 residues. V was pared by 1 base and J by 1 base, with 8 bases of the junction left unmatched. The CDR3 nucleotides read TGTGCCAGCAGCTTAGGCCGGTTGCGGGAGGGTTCCTACAATGAGCAGTTCTTC. It translates to CASSLGRLREGSYNEQFF.

The chain employs TRBV5-4 and TRBJ2-7, with 8 bases lining up with TRBD2. Germline assignment: CDR1 SGHNT and CDR2 YYREEE (reference sequence). CDR3 size: 16 residues. The ends lost 0 bases at V and 5 bases at J; junction bases unmatched: 10. Here the CDR3 DNA reads TGTGCCAGCAGCTTGGGGGCGATTAGCGGGGACCACGAGCAGTACTTC. It is translated as CASSLGAISGDHEQYF.

The V call is TRBV10-3, the J call TRBJ1-1; D not certain. Germline V gene lookup returns CDR1 ENHRY and CDR2 SYGVKD. V shed 4 bases and J shed 6 bases, with 9 bases lying between them. The CDR3 has 12 amino acids. The CDR3 reads CAISGRHPEAFF. The CDR3 DNA reads as TGTGCCATCAGTGGGAGGCATCCTGAAGCTTTCTTT.

This chain connects TRBV2 to TRBJ2-7; 7 bases match TRBD1. V was pared by 6 bases and J by 12 bases, with 5 bases of the junction left unmatched. This CDR3 has 10 residues. Germline assignment: CDR1 SNHLY and CDR2 FYNNEI. In DNA, the CDR3 is TGTGCCAGCAGCCTCCGGGACAGGTACTTC. Its protein product is CASSLRDRYF.

In this sample, this clone turned up a few times. The chain employs TRBV7-9 and TRBJ2-7, with TRBD1 matching over 9 bases. The CDR3 sequence is 15 residues long. V lost 4 bases and J lost 5; bases outside the gene matches: 9. CDR1 is SEHNR and CDR2 is FQNEAQ in the germline V gene (reference sequence). This chain's CDR3 is CASSSNRDRANEQYF. As DNA, the CDR3 is TGTGCCAGCAGCTCAAACCGGGACAGGGCCAACGAGCAGTACTTC.

J is TRBJ1-4 and V is TRBV28; 7 bases align to TRBD1. Germline V gene lookup returns CDR1 MDHEN and CDR2 SYDVKM. V lost 1 base, J lost 7 bases, and 3 bases stayed unmatched. The CDR3 has 14 amino acids. The DNA for the CDR3 is TGTGCCAGCAGTTTATTTACAGGGGTTGAAAAACTGTTTTTT. Translating it yields CASSLFTGVEKLFF.

The gene calls are TRBV28 and TRBJ1-1, with a possible D match to TRBD1 (6 bases). The length of the CDR3 is 12 residues. V was shortened by 7 bases and J by 6 bases, with 12 bases between the two germline ends. Germline values: CDR1 MDHEN, CDR2 SYDVKM. CDR3 nucleotides: TGTGCCAGCAAAAAACAGGGTTCTGAAGCTTTCTTT. Protein: CASKKQGSEAFF.

The rearrangement joins TRBV5-8 to TRBJ2-7, with D possibly matching TRBD2 (6 bases). CDR3 length equals 13 residues. Germline V gene lookup returns CDR1 SGHTS and CDR2 YDEGEE. V was pared by 4 bases and J by 3 bases, with 11 bases between. The CDR3 loop is CASSMGLYYEQYF. In DNA form, the CDR3 reads TGTGCCAGCAGCATGGGACTTTACTACGAGCAGTACTTC.

The chain carries TRBV5-1 and TRBJ1-1, with TRBD1 matching over 10 bases. With V trimmed by 5 bases and J by 3 bases, 4 bases remained unmatched. This CDR3 region has 14 residues. Germline V lookup: CDR1 SGHRS, CDR2 YFSETQ. CDR3 bases: TGCGCCAGCAGACCGACAGGGGGCTACACTGAAGCTTTCTTT. This translates into CASRPTGGYTEAFF.

The chain links TRBV7-3 to TRBJ2-1; D is undetermined. V lost 4 bases and J lost 5, with 6 bases in between. The CDR3 consists of 12 residues. CDR1 is SGHTA and CDR2 is FQGTGA in the germline V gene. In DNA, the CDR3 is TGTGCCAGCAGCTCCGAAGACAATGAGCAGTTCTTC. It translates to CASSSEDNEQFF.

J is TRBJ1-3 and V is TRBV28; D remains ambiguous. V lost 3 bases and J 0 bases, leaving 9 bases between the germline ends. The germline CDR1 and CDR2 sequences are MDHEN and SYDVKM. CDR3 length: 15 residues. The CDR3 DNA is TGTGCCAGCAGTTTTAAACCCCACTCTGGAAACACCATATATTTT. Its protein product is CASSFKPHSGNTIYF.

The chain links TRBV27 to TRBJ2-7, with TRBD2 identical over 14 bases. The V segment lost 1 base and the J segment 5 bases; nucleotides outside the gene matches: 7. The CDR3 length is 17 residues. Per germline, CDR1 MNHEY and CDR2 SMNVEV (reference sequence). The CDR3 DNA follows: TGTGCCAGCAGTTTATTGTCCGGGACTAGCGGGAGAAACGAGCAGTACTTC. Translation gives CASSLLSGTSGRNEQYF.

This chain joins TRBV4-2 and TRBJ1-4; 7 bases align to TRBD1. The V gene's germline CDR1 is LGHNA and CDR2 YNFKEQ. CDR3 size: 16 residues. J lost 2 bases, V lost 3 bases, and 6 bases had no gene match. In DNA, the CDR3 is TGTGCCAGCAGCCAGCCACAGGGGACGACTAATGAAAAACTGTTTTTT. This gives the protein CASSQPQGTTNEKLFF.

CDR3 loop: CASSLRGTEAFF. As DNA, the CDR3 is TGTGCCAGCAGCCTGCGGGGGACTGAAGCTTTCTTT. This rearrangement joins TRBV5-5 to TRBJ1-1, with a weak D call TRBD1 (5 bases). CDR1 is SGHKS and CDR2 is YYEKEE in the germline V gene (reference sequence). V was clipped by 4 bases and J by 5 bases, with 9 bases between them. The length of the CDR3 is 12 residues.

The gene calls are TRBV27 and TRBJ2-5; 11 nucleotides agree with TRBD2. The J call is uncertain, as TRBJ2-7 better fits the DNA end. In germline, CDR1 is MNHEY, CDR2 SMNVEV (reference sequence). The CDR3 runs to 13 residues. The CDR3 region has the DNA TGTGCCAGCAAGACTAGCGGGACCTACGAGCAGTACTTC. Translation: CASKTSGTYEQYF.

The rearrangement joins TRBV6-1 to TRBJ2-7; 8 bases line up with TRBD1. CDR1 is MNHNS and CDR2 is SASEGT in the germline V gene. V shed 5 bases and J 1 base; nucleotides not matched to a gene: 7. CDR3 length: 15 amino acids. The CDR3 loop reads CASSKGQGASYEQYF. In nucleotides, the CDR3 is TGTGCCAGCAGTAAGGGCCAGGGGGCATCCTACGAGCAGTACTTC.

J is TRBJ2-6 and V is TRBV2; 11 nucleotides align to TRBD2. The length of the CDR3 is 18 residues. Germline V gene sequence: CDR1 SNHLY, CDR2 FYNNEI. V lost 4 bases to trimming and J lost 0 bases; unmatched junction nucleotides: 5. CDR3 loop: CASSVLAGVFSGANVLTF. CDR3 sequence (DNA): TGTGCCAGCAGTGTACTAGCGGGAGTCTTCTCTGGGGCCAACGTCCTGACTTTC.

The chain recombines TRBV19 with TRBJ2-1, with a possible D match to TRBD2 (5 bases). Trimming removed 5 bases from V and 0 bases from J, with 17 bases in between. Germline V gives CDR1 LNHDA, CDR2 SQIVND (reference sequence). The CDR3 is 17 amino acids. This CDR3 reads CASSPGMGVPSYNEQFF. CDR3 coding DNA: TGTGCCAGTAGTCCCGGAATGGGAGTACCCTCCTACAATGAGCAGTTCTTC.

This chain joins TRBV7-9 and TRBJ2-5; 12 nucleotides match TRBD2. The DNA end is more similar to TRBJ2-7, so the J call may be wrong. CDR3 size: 15 residues. Germline CDR1 SEHNR, CDR2 FQNEAQ (reference sequence). The CDR3 sequence: CASSIRLAGEYEQYF. The DNA of the CDR3 is TGTGCCAGCAGCATCCGACTAGCGGGGGAGTACGAGCAGTACTTC.